Given below is one TCR beta chain in context. The antigen it recognizes is unknown. Base qualities are missing; no much larger clone stands one base away. This specimen's time point label, interpreted: baseline before first vaccination. The vaccinee samples were drawn from two UK trials, COV001 and COV002, one of which was a single-blind randomized controlled phase 2/3 trial testing AZD1222 (ChAdOx1 nCoV-19) in healthy adults. For TCRbeta chain sequencing, PBMC samples from trial participants were taken at day 0 and at day 28 after the second dose. This entry is derived from a study of T cell responses to AZD1222 COVID-19 vaccine (dated by TCRdb to about 2021). General notes on the study: AZD1222 recipients whose second dose came at about 4 weeks and those whose second dose came at about 12 weeks were combined into one group, since spike-specific TCR depth and breadth did not differ between the two schedules. TCR sequencing was performed for fewer than 250 trial participants, of whom around 210 were given two doses of AZD1222 and 26 were given two doses of MenACWY control vaccine. Enrollment into the trials was organized by age into subgroups of 18-55, 56-69 and 70-plus years, and those subgroups contained approximately 150, 30 and 60 TCR-sequenced participants, respectively.

The CDR3 regions of human TCRbeta chains were analyzed by immunosequencing. In the original analysis: TCRs in the repertoires were compared against a reference library of SARS-CoV-2-specific TCRs that had been generated with the MIRA antigen-specificity platform. Breadth was defined as the fraction of unique TCRs that were SARS-CoV-2-associated, and depth was defined as the fraction of total T cells that were SARS-CoV-2-associated. Each spike-specific TCR was assigned to its reactive spike region and to a CD4 or CD8 class using the MIRA data. Log10-transformed breadth and depth values were compared by one-way ANOVA with Sidak's multiple comparisons tests. The immuneACCESS repertoire file appears here via TCRdb, limited to in-frame rearrangements. These files lack a portion of the clones; in checked studies, under half of the deficit traces to unresolved V genes, and the cause of the others is not known. V, J and clone size are those of that table, while D and trimming were read from the DNA. This sample comprises some 140,000 clones, more than 80% of them detected only once. The top ten clones comprise roughly 3.9% of the sample.

Points the paper makes about the study in general: Vaccine-associated CD4 TCRs spanned the whole spike protein, with dominant responses in regions 160-218 and 743-854. Because no day 14 peak-response samples were available, the repertoires could be characterized only after the peak T cell response. In the small 56-69-year group, the increase in depth fell short of significance, most likely because of low power. Participants were mostly white British, with more females than males. The authors suggested clonal diversity may have been underestimated. Reportedly, almost half of the unique spike-specific TCRs recognized epitopes lying outside the regions that are mutated in the B.1.351 and B.1.1.7 variants. Conclusions about previously exposed vaccinees are limited, since just five to seven AZD1222 recipients were seropositive for SARS-CoV-2 at baseline. A significant rise in spike-specific TCR breadth and depth was observed after two AZD1222 doses relative to day 0 and relative to MenACWY recipients.

V drops 5 bases and J drops 4 bases, leaving 11 bases in between. The CDR3 contains 13 residues, cysteine and phenylalanine counted. Only CDR3 DNA is held: 39 bases, read in frame from base 1. Based on the germline V gene (reference sequence), the CDR1 and CDR2 sequences are SEHNR and FQNEAQ. The source was peripheral blood, collected on day 0 of AZD1222 vaccination. The source is an adult in good health. This chain is built from TRBV7-9 and TRBJ1-1, with a weak D call of TRBD1 (5 bases match). The DNA is as follows: TGTGCCAGCAGCGTCGATGGGGGCACTGAAGCTTTCTTT. It translates as CASSVDGGTEAFF.